This paragraph reports one TCR beta chain. Which antigen it targets is not known. Base qualities were left out, and no much larger clone turns up one base away. The sample originates from a study of regulatory T cells in long-lasting Graves disease (dated by TCRdb to about 2021). About the full investigation: In the newly diagnosed Graves' disease group, patients had been taking antithyroid drugs for less than 3 months. The study took place in China and was registered as a clinical trial. TCR sequencing covered roughly 13 persistent and roughly 20 newly diagnosed Graves' disease patients, around 33 samples in total. This study used TCR sequencing and RNA sequencing of peripheral blood to compare persistent Graves' disease patients against newly diagnosed Graves' disease patients. On the study overall, not on this receptor specifically: Persistent disease showed preferential use of TRBV28, TRBJ1-2 and TRBJ2-5, whereas newly diagnosed disease favored TRBV20-1 and TRBJ2-1. Persistent patients shared more public clonotypes among themselves (2,741) than newly diagnosed patients did (about 900). The study examined only peripheral blood because the primary lesion, thyroid tissue, could not be accessed. Compared with newly diagnosed patients, persistent Graves' disease patients had lower TCR Shannon entropy and fewer highly expanded clones, which suggests clonal expansion. Sequencing and analysis were limited to the TCR beta chain. As a limitation, the authors acknowledged that the small sample size may reduce accuracy.

The CDR3 has 12 amino acids, counting the end cysteine and phenylalanine. Just the 36-base CDR3 DNA is kept, in frame starting at base 1. Looking up the germline V gene (reference sequence) yields CDR1 DFQATT and CDR2 SNEGSKA. Relative to germline, V is missing 3 bases and J is missing 10 bases, with 6 bases of the junction outside any gene match. The sample's time point, from its label and the paper: newly diagnosed GD, antithyroid drugs for less than 3 months. For both TCR sequencing and RNA sequencing, RNA was extracted from PBMCs using TRIzol. The diagnosis of Graves' disease was made according to American Thyroid Association guidelines. The patients came from an endocrinology department in Xi'an, China. From each patient, approximately 10 milliliters of peripheral blood was collected into an EDTA anticoagulant tube. Ficoll Paque Plus density gradient separation was used to isolate PBMCs, and no further T cell sorting was done. RNA quality was checked with an Agilent 2100 Bioanalyzer and agarose gel, and concentration with a NanoDrop 2000.

Preparation of the library involved multiplex PCR. Instrument used: Illumina HiSeq 4000. CDR3 regions were amplified by Arm-PCR with iRepertoire HTBI primers to construct TCR beta libraries. PCR products were gel purified before sequencing. As for the authors' bioinformatics: Gene usage analysis of CDR3 amino acid clonotypes used the roughly 62 TRBV and more than 13 TRBJ segments found across samples. COPE and FqMerger were used to merge filtered high-quality paired reads into contigs. BLAST was used to align contigs to IMGT TRBV, TRBD and TRBJ reference genes, with CDR3 defined following IMGT. Any clonotype with a frequency above 0.1% was counted as a highly expanded clone. Shannon entropy was used to measure repertoire diversity, and the Gini coefficient was used to measure V-J evenness. Clonotypes shared by more than one individual were considered public. TCRdb redid the processing of the public reads, applying fastp at Q25 and MiXCR, and retained in-frame beta chains. When rows share a CDR3 protein, they turn into one entry using the most common DNA and genes. TCRdb, rather than the study authors, made the V and J calls. The sample table holds roughly 610,000 distinct CDR3 sequences, of which less than 20% were seen once. The top ten clonotypes cover 15% to 20% of the sample.

The same data also went into a second study, on T cells in Graves' hyperthyroidism and ophthalmopathy. From the second report: Stable Graves' hyperthyroidism was defined as the absence of progression to ophthalmopathy over 18 months of follow-up. Hyperthyroidism patients were aged 18 to 65 years and newly diagnosed, with disease duration of less than 2 months. Exclusion was applied to patients with uncontrolled infections, other autoimmune diseases, pregnancy or lactation. Diagnoses were based on clinical symptoms, serum thyroxine and TRAb, thyroid ultrasound and orbital computed tomography. A first-round RT-PCR of the TCR CDR3 used the HTBI primer set with the Qiagen OneStep RT-PCR kit. Blood samples also contained most of the expanded thyroid clonotypes (frequency above 0.001), which suggests that blood repertoires may reflect thyroid immune responses. A model built on a 13 V-J signature distinguished ophthalmopathy from stable hyperthyroidism, reaching 85% to 90% sensitivity and about 81% specificity in cross-validation and 80%/75% in testing. In validation, the model predicted progression to ophthalmopathy a median of 6.5 months before onset, with roughly 70% sensitivity and almost 75% specificity. To identify distinguishing TCR V-J signatures, a discovery cohort of 90 to 100 patients was used, comprising 43 with Graves' ophthalmopathy and roughly 60 with stable Graves' hyperthyroidism. Prospective prediction of ophthalmopathy was tested in an independent validation cohort of fewer than 20 hyperthyroidism patients and 17 patients who later progressed to ophthalmopathy. The roughly 94 discovery patients were randomly divided into training and test sets at a 7:3 ratio. The study also compared thyroid tissue and blood T-cell repertoires from about six Graves' hyperthyroidism patients. After sampling, hyperthyroidism patients received methimazole starting at 30 mg daily, and ophthalmopathy patients received high-dose intravenous methylprednisolone. The libraries were constructed in a second round of multiplex PCR and then size-selected and purified. Sequencing of the libraries was done on an Illumina HiSeq2000 using paired-end 100 bp reads. SOAPnuke was used to process the raw data, throwing out any read that contained adapters or uncalled bases, had a mean Phred below 15, or lacked an exact constant-primer or identifier match. COPE v1.2.5 was used to merge high-quality paired reads, and clonotypes were defined as unique nucleotide sequences. MiTCR v1.1 was used to align the clonotypes against IMGT TRBV, TRBD and TRBJ reference segments. The analysis was restricted to V-J combinations with a frequency above 0.0001, which together covered roughly 99% of the repertoires. The TCS score was defined as the ratio of F50 (clonal expansion) to E x V (chaos), calculated using BLOSUM62-based TCRdist between CDR3 peptides within each V-J. Welch's t-statistics and random forest reduced fewer than 600 V-J features to about 12, which were used in a naive Bayes classifier (R e1071). Sample size was not statistically predetermined, and blinding of investigators to group allocation was not performed. The paper describes TCR Vbeta CDR3 sequencing of some 130 peripheral blood samples, made up of roughly 40 ophthalmopathy patients, around 78 hyperthyroidism patients and 17 progressor patients.

The chain is assembled from TRBV20-1 and TRBJ2-1, and 7 bases in between align with TRBD1. Sequencing was performed on peripheral blood mononuclear cells (PBMCs), taken at new diagnosis, from a patient treated with antithyroid drugs. The receptor was derived from a woman aged 25 to 39 with Graves disease. Donor details come from another sample of the same person, matched by shared clones. The CDR3 region: CSARPGQREQFF. The DNA sequence is TGCAGTGCTAGGCCGGGACAGAGAGAGCAGTTCTTC.